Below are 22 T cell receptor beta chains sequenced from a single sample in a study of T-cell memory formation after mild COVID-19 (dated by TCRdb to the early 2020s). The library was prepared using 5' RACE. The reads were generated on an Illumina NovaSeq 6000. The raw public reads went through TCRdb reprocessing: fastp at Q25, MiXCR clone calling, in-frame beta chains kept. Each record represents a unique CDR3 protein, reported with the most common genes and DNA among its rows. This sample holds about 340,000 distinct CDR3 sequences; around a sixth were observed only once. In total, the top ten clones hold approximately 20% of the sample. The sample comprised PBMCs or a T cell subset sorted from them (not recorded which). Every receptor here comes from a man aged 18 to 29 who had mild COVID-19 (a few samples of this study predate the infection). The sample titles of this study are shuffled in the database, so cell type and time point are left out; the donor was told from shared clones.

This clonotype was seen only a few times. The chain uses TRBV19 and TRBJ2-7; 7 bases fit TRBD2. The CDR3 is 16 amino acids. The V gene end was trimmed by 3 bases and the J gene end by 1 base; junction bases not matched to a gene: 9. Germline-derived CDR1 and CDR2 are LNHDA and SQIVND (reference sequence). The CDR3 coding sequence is TGTGCCAGTAGTATGGTCCCTAGCGGTCCTTCCTACGAGCAGTACTTC. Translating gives CASSMVPSGPSYEQYF.

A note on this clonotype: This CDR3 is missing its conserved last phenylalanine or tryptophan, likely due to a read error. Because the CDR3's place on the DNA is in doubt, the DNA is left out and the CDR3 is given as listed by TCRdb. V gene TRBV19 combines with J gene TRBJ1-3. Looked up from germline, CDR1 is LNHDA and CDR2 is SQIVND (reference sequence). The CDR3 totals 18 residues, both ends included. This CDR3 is CASSRQPGYGSTGDTISL.

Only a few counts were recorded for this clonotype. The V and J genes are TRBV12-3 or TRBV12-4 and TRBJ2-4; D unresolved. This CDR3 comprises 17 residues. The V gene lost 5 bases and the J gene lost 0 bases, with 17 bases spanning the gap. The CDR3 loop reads CASSLRAGRLAKNIQYF. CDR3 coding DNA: TGTGCCAGCAGTCTCCGAGCTGGACGGCTAGCCAAAAACATTCAGTACTTC.

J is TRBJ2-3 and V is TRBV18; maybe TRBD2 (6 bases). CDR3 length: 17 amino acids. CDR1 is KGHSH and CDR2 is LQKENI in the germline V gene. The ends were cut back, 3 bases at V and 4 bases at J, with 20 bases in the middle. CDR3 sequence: CASSPVGGLFSADTQYF. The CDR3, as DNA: TGTGCCAGCTCACCCGTTGGAGGGCTCTTCAGTGCAGATACGCAGTATTTT.

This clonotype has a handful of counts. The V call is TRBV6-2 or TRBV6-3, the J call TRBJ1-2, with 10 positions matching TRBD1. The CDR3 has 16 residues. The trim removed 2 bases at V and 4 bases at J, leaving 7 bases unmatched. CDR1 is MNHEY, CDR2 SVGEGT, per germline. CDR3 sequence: CASSYHSGTGVYGYTF. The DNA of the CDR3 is TGTGCCAGCAGTTACCACTCCGGGACAGGGGTCTATGGCTACACCTTC.

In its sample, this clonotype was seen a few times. The CDR3 protein is CASSPTTGVSSYEQYV. The DNA of the CDR3 is TGCGCCAGCAGCCCCACCACAGGGGTGTCTTCCTACGAGCAGTACGTC. The gene calls are TRBV4-1 and TRBJ2-7, with TRBD1 matching over 7 bases. The CDR3 covers 16 residues. Per the germline V gene, CDR1 is MGHRA and CDR2 is YSYEKL. Trimming took 4 bases from V and 1 from J; bases not matched to a gene: 10.

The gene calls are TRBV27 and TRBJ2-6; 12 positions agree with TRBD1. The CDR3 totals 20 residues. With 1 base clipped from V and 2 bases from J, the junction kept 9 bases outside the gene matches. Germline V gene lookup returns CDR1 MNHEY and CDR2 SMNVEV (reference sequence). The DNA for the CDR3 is TGTGCCAGCAGTTTATTCGGTCCGGGACAGGGGGCGCCTGGGGCCAACGTCCTGACTTTC. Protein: CASSLFGPGQGAPGANVLTF.

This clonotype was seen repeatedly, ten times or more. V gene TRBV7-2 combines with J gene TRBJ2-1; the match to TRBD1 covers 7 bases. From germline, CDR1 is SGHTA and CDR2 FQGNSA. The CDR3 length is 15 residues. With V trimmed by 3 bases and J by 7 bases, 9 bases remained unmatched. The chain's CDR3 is CASSLSTGPQNEQFF. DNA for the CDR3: TGTGCCAGCAGCTTGTCGACAGGGCCTCAAAATGAGCAGTTCTTC.

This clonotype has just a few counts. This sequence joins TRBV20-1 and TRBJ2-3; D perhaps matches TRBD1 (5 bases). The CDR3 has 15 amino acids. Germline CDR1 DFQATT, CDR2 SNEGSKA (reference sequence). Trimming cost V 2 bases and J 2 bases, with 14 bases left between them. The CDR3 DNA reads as TGCAGTGCTAGACCTGGGGCACGATTCACAGATACGCAGTATTTT. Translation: CSARPGARFTDTQYF.

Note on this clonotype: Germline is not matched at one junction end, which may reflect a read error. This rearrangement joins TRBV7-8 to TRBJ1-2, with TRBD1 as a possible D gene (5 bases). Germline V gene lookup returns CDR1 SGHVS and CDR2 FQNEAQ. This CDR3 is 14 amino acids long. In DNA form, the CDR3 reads TGTGCCAGCAGCCTGGACAACTCTAACTATGGCTACGCCTTC. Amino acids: CASSLDNSNYGYAF.

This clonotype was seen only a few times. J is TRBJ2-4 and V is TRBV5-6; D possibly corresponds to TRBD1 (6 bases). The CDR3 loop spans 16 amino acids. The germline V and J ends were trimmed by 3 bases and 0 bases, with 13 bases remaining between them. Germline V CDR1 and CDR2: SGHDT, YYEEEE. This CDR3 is CASSYRQDLAKNIQYF. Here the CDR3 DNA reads TGTGCCAGCAGCTACCGACAGGACCTAGCCAAAAACATTCAGTACTTC.

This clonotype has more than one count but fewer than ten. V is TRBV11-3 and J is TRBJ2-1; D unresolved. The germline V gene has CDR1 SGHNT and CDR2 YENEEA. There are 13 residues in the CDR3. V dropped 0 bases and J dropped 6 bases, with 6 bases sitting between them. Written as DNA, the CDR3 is TGTGCCAGCAGCTTAGATCGCTCCAATGAGCAGTTCTTC. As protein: CASSLDRSNEQFF.

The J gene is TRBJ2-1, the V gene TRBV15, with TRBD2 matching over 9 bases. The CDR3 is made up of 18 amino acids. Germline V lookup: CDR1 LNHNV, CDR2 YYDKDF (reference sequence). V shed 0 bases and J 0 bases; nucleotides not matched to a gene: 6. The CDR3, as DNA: TGTGCCACCAGCAGAGAGGGCGGGGGGGTGAGCTCCTACAATGAGCAGTTCTTC. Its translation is CATSREGGGVSSYNEQFF.

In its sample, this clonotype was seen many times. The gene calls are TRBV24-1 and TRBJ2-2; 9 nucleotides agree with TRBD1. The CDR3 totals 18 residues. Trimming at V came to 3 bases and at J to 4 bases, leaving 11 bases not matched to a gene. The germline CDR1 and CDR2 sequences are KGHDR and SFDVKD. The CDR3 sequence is CATSDPSMGQGGTGELFF. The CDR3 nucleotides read TGTGCCACCAGTGATCCCTCGATGGGACAGGGAGGCACCGGGGAGCTGTTTTTT.

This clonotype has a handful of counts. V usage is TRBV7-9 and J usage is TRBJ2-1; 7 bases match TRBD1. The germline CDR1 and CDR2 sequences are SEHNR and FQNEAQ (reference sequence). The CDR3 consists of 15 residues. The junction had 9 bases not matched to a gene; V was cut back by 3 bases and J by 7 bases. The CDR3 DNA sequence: TGTGCCAGCAGCTTCGCGGCCGGGACAGAAAATGAGCAGTTCTTC. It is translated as CASSFAAGTENEQFF.

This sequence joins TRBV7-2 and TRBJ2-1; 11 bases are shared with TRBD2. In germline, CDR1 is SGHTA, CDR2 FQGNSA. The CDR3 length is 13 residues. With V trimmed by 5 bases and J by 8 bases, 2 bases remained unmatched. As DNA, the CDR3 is TGTGCCAGCAGCGCTAGCGGGAGGTATGAGCAGTTCTTC. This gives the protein CASSASGRYEQFF.

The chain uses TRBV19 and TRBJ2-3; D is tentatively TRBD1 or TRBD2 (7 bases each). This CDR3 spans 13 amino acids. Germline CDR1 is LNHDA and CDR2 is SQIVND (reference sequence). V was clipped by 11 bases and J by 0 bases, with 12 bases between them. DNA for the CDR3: TGTGCCGGGAGGGACAGTAGCACAGATACGCAGTATTTT. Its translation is CAGRDSSTDTQYF.

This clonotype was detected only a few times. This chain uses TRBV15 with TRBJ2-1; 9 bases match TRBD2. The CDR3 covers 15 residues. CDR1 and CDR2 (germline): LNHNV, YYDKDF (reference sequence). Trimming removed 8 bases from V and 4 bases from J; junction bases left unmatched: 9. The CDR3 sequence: CATSPGAGGYNEQFF. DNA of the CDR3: TGTGCCACCTCCCCTGGGGCGGGGGGGTACAATGAGCAGTTCTTC. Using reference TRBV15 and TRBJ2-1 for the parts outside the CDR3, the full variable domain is DAMVIQNPRYQVTQFGKPVTLSCSQTLNHNVMYWYQQKSSQAPKLLFHYYDKDFNNEADTPDNFQSRRPNTSFCFLDIRSPGLGDTAMYLCATSPGAGGYNEQFFGPGTRLTVL.

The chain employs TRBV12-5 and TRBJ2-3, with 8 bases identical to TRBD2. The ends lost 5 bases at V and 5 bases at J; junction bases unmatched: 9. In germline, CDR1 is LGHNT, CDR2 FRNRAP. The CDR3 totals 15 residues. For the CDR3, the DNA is TGTGCTAGTGGTCCTACGGGGGGGCACGGAGATACGCAGTATTTT. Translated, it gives CASGPTGGHGDTQYF.

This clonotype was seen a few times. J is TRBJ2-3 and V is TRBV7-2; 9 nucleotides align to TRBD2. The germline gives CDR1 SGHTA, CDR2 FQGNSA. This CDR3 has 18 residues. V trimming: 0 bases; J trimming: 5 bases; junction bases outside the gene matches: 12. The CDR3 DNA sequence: TGTGCCAGCAGCTTAGCGCGTCGGCGCGGGGGGGGTAGAGATACGCAGTATTTT. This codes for CASSLARRRGGGRDTQYF.

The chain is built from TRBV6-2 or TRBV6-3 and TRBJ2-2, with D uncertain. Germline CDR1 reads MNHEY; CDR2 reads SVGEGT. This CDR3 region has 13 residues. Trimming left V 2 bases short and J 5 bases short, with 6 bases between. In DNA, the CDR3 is TGTGCCAGCAGTTACCACATTACCGGGGAGCTGTTTTTT. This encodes CASSYHITGELFF.

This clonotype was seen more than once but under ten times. The DNA of the CDR3 is TGTGCCAGCAGCCAACGCCCCTCTAGCGGGGTAAAGGAGACCCAGTACTTC. It is translated as CASSQRPSSGVKETQYF. The chain recombines TRBV7-8 with TRBJ2-5; TRBD2 agrees at 9 bases. The CDR3 loop spans 17 amino acids. The germline gives CDR1 SGHVS, CDR2 FQNEAQ. Trimming cost V 5 bases and J 5 bases; bases outside gene matches: 15.